The table lists the clone carrying this T cell receptor (beta chain) with many counts. This CDR3 has 12 residues. Per the germline V gene, CDR1 is DFQATT and CDR2 is SNEGSKA (reference sequence). V lost 7 bases and J 5 bases, leaving 11 bases between the germline ends. These data are taken from a study of T-cell reconstitution after alpha-beta-depleted transplantation in children. It was with unique molecular identifiers that the TCRbeta library was prepared. A single record per CDR3 protein comes from TCRdb applying MiXCR to the PCR reads. The table has about 610,000 distinct CDR3 sequences, roughly a tenth seen once.

The J gene is TRBJ1-4, the V gene TRBV20-1, with D maybe TRBD1 (6 bases). The sample in question was PBMCs from the stem cell graft donor, obtained from the stem cell graft. The source is a human donor who donated a stem cell graft to a child with acute myeloid leukemia. This chain's CDR3 is CSVGQLNEKLFF. Written as DNA, the CDR3 is TGCAGTGTAGGACAGCTCAATGAAAAACTGTTTTTT.